This TCR beta chain was captured by sequencing in a study of T cell responses to AZD1222 COVID-19 vaccine. For the study at large: Pooling was applied to second doses at about 4 or about 12 weeks. Points from the study as a whole: Just a handful of AZD1222 recipients were seropositive at baseline. Researchers took repertoire samples only after the peak T cell response had come. Clonal diversity was possibly underestimated; the donors were predominantly white British and more often female.

Trimming took 4 bases from V and 4 from J, leaving 16 bases between them. The CDR3 sequence is 15 residues long. Germline values: CDR1 LGHNA, CDR2 YNFKEQ. Notes on this clone: What it binds is not known.

Generated by immunoSEQ multiplex PCR, the TCRdb table keeps only in-frame clones and is missing some. The table has over 100,000 clones, approximately 90% seen once. This sequence was found in an adult in good health. The input for sequencing was peripheral blood, taken on day 0 of AZD1222 vaccination. This sequence joins TRBV4-2 and TRBJ1-2; D is perhaps TRBD1 (6 bases). CDR3 nucleotide sequence: TGTGCCAGCAGCCTGAGGGAAGCAGGGGCCTATGGCTACACCTTC. As protein: CASSLREAGAYGYTF.